The following is a T cell receptor (beta chain) sequence with its context. The record originates from a study of blood T cell repertoires in COVID-19. Overall study context: The origin of the acute and convalescent COVID-19 samples was the United States, Italy and Spain. Nucleic acid was either cDNA or gDNA, and it came from T cells, B-cell-depleted T cells, or PBMCs.

Libraries were prepared by immunoSEQ multiplex PCR; TCRdb keeps only in-frame clonotypes and omits some of them. This sample has approximately 460,000 clones; 89% occur once, and the top ten carry about 0.91%. The CDR3 spans 16 residues. V gave up 5 bases and J gave up 5 bases; unmatched junction bases: 11. Germline V gives CDR1 SEHNR, CDR2 FQNEAQ (reference sequence). V gene TRBV7-9 combines with J gene TRBJ2-5; 10 bases agree with TRBD1. Sample: peripheral blood. This clonotype was obtained from a man between 18 and 35 years old with COVID-19, enrolled during active disease. The CDR3 nucleotides are TGTGCCAGCAGCGTGCGGACAGGGGGTAATCCGGAGACCCAGTACTTC. Residues: CASSVRTGGNPETQYF.